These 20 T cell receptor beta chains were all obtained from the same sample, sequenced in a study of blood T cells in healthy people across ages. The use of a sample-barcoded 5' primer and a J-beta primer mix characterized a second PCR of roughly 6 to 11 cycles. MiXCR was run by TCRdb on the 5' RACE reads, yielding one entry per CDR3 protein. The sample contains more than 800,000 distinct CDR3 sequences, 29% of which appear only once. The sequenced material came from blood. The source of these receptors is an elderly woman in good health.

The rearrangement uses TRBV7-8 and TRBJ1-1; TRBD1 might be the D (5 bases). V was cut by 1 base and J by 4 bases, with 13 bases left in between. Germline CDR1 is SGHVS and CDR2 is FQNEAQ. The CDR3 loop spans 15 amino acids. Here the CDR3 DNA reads TGTGCCAGCAGCTTAGGCCCCCGTGGGGGCACTGAAGCTTTCTTT. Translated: CASSLGPRGGTEAFF.

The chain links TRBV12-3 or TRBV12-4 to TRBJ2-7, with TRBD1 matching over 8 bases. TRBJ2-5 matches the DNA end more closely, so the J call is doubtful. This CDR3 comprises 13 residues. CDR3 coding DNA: TGTGCCAGCAGCGCTGGACAGGGAGAGACCCAGTACTTC. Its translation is CASSAGQGETQYF.

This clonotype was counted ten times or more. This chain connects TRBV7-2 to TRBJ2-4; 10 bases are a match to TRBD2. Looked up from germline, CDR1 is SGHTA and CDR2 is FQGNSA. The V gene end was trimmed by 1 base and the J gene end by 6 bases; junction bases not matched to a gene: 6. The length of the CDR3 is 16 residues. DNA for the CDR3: TGTGCCAGCAGCTTAGATCGGGTAGCGGGGGGAAACATTCAGTACTTC. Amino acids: CASSLDRVAGGNIQYF.

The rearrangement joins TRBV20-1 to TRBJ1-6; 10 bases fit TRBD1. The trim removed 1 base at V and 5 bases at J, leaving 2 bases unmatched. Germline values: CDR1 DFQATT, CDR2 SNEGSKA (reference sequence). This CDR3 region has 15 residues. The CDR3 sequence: CSARGQGADNSPLHF. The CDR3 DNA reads TGCAGTGCTAGAGGACAGGGGGCCGATAATTCACCCCTCCACTTT.

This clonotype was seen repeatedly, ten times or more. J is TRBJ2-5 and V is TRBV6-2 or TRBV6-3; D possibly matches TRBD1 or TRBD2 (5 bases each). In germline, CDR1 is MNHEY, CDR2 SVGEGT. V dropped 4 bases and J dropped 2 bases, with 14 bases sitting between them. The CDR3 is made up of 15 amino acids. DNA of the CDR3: TGTGCCAGCAGTTCGGGGCAGCCAGTACAAGAGACCCAGTACTTC. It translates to CASSSGQPVQETQYF.

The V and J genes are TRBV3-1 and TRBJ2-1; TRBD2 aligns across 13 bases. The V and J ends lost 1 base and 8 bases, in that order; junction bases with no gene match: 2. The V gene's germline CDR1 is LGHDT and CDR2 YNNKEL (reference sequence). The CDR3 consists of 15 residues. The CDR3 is CASSQGTSGGYEQFF. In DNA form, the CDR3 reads TGTGCCAGCAGCCAAGGGACTAGCGGGGGTTATGAGCAGTTCTTC.

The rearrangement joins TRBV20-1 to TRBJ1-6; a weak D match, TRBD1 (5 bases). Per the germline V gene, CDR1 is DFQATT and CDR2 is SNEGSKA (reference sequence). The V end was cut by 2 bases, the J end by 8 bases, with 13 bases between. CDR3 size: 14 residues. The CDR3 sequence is CSARTQGLHSPLHF. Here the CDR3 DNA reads TGCAGTGCTAGAACTCAGGGATTACATTCACCCCTCCACTTT.

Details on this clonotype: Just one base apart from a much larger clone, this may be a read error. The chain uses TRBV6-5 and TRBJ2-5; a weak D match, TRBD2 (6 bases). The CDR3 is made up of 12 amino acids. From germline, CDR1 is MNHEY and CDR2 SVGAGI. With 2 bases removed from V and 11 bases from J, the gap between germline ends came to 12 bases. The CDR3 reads CASSYAGSEQYF. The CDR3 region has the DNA TGTGCCAGCAGTTACGCGGGAAGTGAGCAGTACTTC.

CDR3 protein: CSAIDRNSYNEQYF. CDR3 coding DNA: TGCAGTGCCATCGACAGGAATTCTTACAATGAGCAGTACTTC. The V call is TRBV20-1, the J call TRBJ2-7, with a possible D match to TRBD1 (6 bases). Between the trimmed V and J ends, which lost 6 bases and 7 bases, there was a span of 22 bases. The CDR3 is 14 residues long. Germline V gene data show CDR1 as DFQATT and CDR2 as SNEGSKA (reference sequence).

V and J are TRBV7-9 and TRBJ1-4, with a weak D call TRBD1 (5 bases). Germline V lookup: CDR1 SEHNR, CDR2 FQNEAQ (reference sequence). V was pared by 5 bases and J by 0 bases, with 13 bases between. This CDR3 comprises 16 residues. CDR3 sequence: CASSKTGTTTNEKLFF. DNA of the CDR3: TGTGCCAGCAGCAAAACAGGAACTACAACTAATGAAAAACTGTTTTTT.

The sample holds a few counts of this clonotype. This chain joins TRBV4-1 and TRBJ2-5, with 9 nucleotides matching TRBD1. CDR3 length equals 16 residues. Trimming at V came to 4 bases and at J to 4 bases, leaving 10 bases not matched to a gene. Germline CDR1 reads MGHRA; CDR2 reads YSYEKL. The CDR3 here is CASSPPRQGVGETQYF. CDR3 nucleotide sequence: TGCGCCAGCAGCCCCCCGCGACAGGGGGTAGGAGAGACCCAGTACTTC.

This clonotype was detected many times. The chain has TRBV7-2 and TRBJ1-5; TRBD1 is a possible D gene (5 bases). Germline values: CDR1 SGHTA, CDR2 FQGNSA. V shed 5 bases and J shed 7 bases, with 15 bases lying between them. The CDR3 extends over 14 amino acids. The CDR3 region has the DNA TGTGCCAGCAGCCAGGCAAAGGGGAAGCAGCCCCAGCATTTT. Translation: CASSQAKGKQPQHF.

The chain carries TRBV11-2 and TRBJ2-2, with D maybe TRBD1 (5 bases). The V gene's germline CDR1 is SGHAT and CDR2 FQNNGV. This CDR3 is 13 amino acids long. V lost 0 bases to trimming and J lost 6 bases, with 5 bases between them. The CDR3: CASSLEGPGELFF. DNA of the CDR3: TGTGCCAGCAGCTTAGAGGGGCCCGGGGAGCTGTTTTTT.

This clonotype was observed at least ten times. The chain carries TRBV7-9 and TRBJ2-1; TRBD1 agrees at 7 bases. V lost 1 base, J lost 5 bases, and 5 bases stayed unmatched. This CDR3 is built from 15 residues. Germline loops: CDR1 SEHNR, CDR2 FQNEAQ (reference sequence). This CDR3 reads CASSLGQGRDNEQFF. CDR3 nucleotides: TGTGCCAGCAGCTTAGGACAGGGACGAGACAATGAGCAGTTCTTC.

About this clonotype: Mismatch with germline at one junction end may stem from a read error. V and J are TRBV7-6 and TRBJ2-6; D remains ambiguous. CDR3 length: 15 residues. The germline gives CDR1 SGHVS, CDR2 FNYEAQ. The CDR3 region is CASSSISSEANVLTF. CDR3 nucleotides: TGTGCCAGCAGCTCCATCTCATCTGAGGCCAACGTCCTGACTTTC.

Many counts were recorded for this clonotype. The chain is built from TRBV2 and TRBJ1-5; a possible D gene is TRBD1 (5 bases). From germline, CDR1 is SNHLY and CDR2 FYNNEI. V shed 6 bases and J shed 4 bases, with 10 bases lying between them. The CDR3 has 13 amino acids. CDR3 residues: CASRPDRNQPQHF. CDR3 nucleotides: TGTGCCAGCAGACCCGACAGAAATCAGCCCCAGCATTTT.

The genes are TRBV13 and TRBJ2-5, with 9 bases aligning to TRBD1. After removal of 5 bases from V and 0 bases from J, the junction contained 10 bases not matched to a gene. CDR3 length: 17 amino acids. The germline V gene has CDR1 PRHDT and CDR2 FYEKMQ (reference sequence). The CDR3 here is CASSVGTGRIDQETQYF. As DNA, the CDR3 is TGTGCCAGCAGCGTCGGGACAGGGAGGATTGACCAAGAGACCCAGTACTTC. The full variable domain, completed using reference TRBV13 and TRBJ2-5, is AAGVIQSPRHLIKEKRETATLKCYPIPRHDTVYWYQQGPGQDPQFLISFYEKMQSDKGSIPDRFSAQQFSDYHSELNMSSLELGDSALYFCASSVGTGRIDQETQYFGPGTRLLVL.

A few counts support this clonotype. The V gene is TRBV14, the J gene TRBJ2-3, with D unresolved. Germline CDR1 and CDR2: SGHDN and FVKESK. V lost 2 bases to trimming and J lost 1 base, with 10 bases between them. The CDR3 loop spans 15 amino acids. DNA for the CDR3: TGTGCCAGCAGCCAACAACTGGTTGGCACAGATACGCAGTATTTT. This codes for CASSQQLVGTDTQYF.

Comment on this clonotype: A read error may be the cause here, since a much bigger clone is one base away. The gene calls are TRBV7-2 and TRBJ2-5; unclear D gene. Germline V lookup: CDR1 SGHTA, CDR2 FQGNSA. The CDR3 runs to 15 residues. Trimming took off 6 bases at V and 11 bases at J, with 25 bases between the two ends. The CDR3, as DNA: TGTGCCAGCAGTCAACCGGTTCCGGTTCACAATGAGCAGTACTTC. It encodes CASSQPVPVHNEQYF.

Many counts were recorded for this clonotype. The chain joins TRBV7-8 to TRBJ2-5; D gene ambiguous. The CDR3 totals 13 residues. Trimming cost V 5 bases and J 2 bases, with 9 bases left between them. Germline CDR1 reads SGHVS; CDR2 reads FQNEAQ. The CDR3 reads CASSIIRQETQYF. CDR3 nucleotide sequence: TGTGCCAGCAGCATAATCCGGCAAGAGACCCAGTACTTC.